One and the same sample provided the 9 T cell receptor beta chains below, sequenced in a study of cytomegalovirus exposure and HLA in healthy donors. It was with 60 Vbeta and 13 Jbeta primers that the PCR ran. The method was immunoSEQ multiplex PCR; TCRdb's version includes in-frame clones alone and lacks a portion of them. Among 200,000 to 300,000 clones listed, about four fifths were seen once. The sequencing input was PBMCs. The source is a middle-aged woman in good health and CMV-seropositive.

The J gene is TRBJ1-1, the V gene TRBV5-1; no reliable D call. Deletions cut 4 bases from V and 4 bases from J, with 17 bases between. The CDR3 covers 15 residues. In germline, CDR1 is SGHRS, CDR2 YFSETQ. CDR3 protein: CASSGRSGGVTEAFF. In DNA form, the CDR3 reads TGCGCCAGCAGCGGTAGGTCTGGTGGAGTCACTGAAGCTTTCTTT. Full variable domain (remainder filled in from reference TRBV5-1 and TRBJ1-1): KAGVTQTPRYLIKTRGQQVTLSCSPISGHRSVSWYQQTPGQGLQFLFEYFSETQRNKGNFPGRFSGRQFSNSRSEMNVSTLELGDSALYLCASSGRSGGVTEAFFGQGTRLTVV.

This chain links TRBV18 with TRBJ1-2; no reliable D call. The CDR3 runs 14 residues. The germline CDR1 and CDR2 sequences are KGHSH and LQKENI. Trimming left V 3 bases short and J 1 base short, with 9 bases between. This chain's CDR3 is CASSPRPDNYGYTF. DNA for the CDR3: TGTGCCAGCTCACCCAGGCCGGATAACTATGGCTACACCTTC.

This clone was detected only once. This chain links TRBV5-1 with TRBJ1-6, with 11 bases aligning to TRBD1. This CDR3 is 15 amino acids long. In germline, CDR1 is SGHRS, CDR2 YFSETQ. The junction had 4 bases not matched to a gene; V was cut back by 4 bases and J by 7 bases. The CDR3 is CASSERTGGNSPLHF. DNA of the CDR3: TGCGCCAGCAGCGAGAGGACAGGGGGCAATTCACCCCTCCACTTT. Supplemented by reference TRBV5-1 and TRBJ1-6, the full variable domain reads KAGVTQTPRYLIKTRGQQVTLSCSPISGHRSVSWYQQTPGQGLQFLFEYFSETQRNKGNFPGRFSGRQFSNSRSEMNVSTLELGDSALYLCASSERTGGNSPLHFGNGTRLTVT.

The chain couples TRBV20-1 to TRBJ1-1, with D perhaps TRBD1 (5 bases). Trimming pared 6 bases from V and 6 bases from J, leaving 11 bases between. Germline V gives CDR1 DFQATT, CDR2 SNEGSKA (reference sequence). The CDR3 has 11 amino acids. CDR3 in DNA: TGCAGTGCACCCTCCAGGGCTGAAGCTTTCTTT. It translates to CSAPSRAEAFF.

The V and J genes are TRBV29-1 and TRBJ2-7; TRBD1 is a possible D gene (6 bases). The germline V gene encodes CDR1 SQVTM and CDR2 ANQGSEA. V was cut by 8 bases and J by 4 bases, with 18 bases left in between. The CDR3 covers 13 residues. CDR3 loop: CSTPQGRGYEQYF. For the CDR3, the DNA is TGCAGCACACCCCAGGGGAGAGGATACGAGCAGTACTTC.

The chain employs TRBV4-3 and TRBJ2-7; D gene ambiguous. With 0 bases removed from V and 4 bases from J, the gap between germline ends came to 7 bases. The CDR3 spans 13 residues. CDR1 is LGHNA and CDR2 is YSLEER in the germline V gene. DNA for the CDR3: TGCGCCAGCAGCCAAGAACTCACTTACGAGCAGTACTTC. It translates to CASSQELTYEQYF.

V is TRBV11-2 and J is TRBJ1-4; 9 bases map to TRBD1. With V trimmed by 3 bases and J by 7 bases, 6 bases remained unmatched. The CDR3 is 15 amino acids. Germline V gene lookup returns CDR1 SGHAT and CDR2 FQNNGV. The CDR3 reads CASSFGQGIGEKLFF. CDR3 coding DNA: TGTGCCAGCAGCTTTGGACAGGGGATAGGTGAAAAACTGTTTTTT.

The chain employs TRBV7-9 and TRBJ1-2, with no clear D. Trimming removed 3 bases from V and 2 bases from J, with 13 bases in between. The CDR3 runs to 15 residues. The germline V gene has CDR1 SEHNR and CDR2 FQNEAQ (reference sequence). This CDR3 is CASSFLALRNYGYTF. In DNA, the CDR3 is TGTGCCAGCAGCTTCCTAGCTCTAAGAAACTATGGCTACACCTTC. Together with reference TRBV7-9 and TRBJ1-2, the CDR3 gives the full variable domain: DTGVSQNPRHKITKRGQNVTFRCDPISEHNRLYWYRQTLGQGPEFLTYFQNEAQLEKSRLLSDRFSAERPKGSFSTLEIQRTEQGDSAMYLCASSFLALRNYGYTFGSGTRLTVV.

The rearrangement links TRBV11-3 to TRBJ1-1; D perhaps matches TRBD1 (6 bases). This CDR3 is built from 14 residues. Germline CDR1 SGHNT, CDR2 YENEEA. V was trimmed by 5 bases and J by 4 bases, leaving 14 bases between them. The CDR3 protein is CASSLAGAITEAFF. In DNA, the CDR3 is TGTGCCAGCAGCCTCGCAGGGGCAATCACTGAAGCTTTCTTT. The variable domain in full, with the rest retrieved from reference TRBV11-3 and TRBJ1-1, is EAGVVQSPRYKIIEKKQPVAFWCNPISGHNTLYWYLQNLGQGPELLIRYENEEAVDDSQLPKDRFSAERLKGVDSTLKIQPAELGDSAVYLCASSLAGAITEAFFGQGTRLTVV.